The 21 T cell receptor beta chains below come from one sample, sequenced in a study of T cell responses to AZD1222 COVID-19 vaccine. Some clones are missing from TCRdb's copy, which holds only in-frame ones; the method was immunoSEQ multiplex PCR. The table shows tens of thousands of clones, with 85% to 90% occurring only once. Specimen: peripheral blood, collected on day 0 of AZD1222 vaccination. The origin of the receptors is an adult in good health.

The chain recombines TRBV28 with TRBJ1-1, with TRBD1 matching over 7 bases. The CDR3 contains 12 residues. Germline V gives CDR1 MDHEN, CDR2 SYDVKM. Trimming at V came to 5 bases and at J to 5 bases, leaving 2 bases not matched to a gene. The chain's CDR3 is CASSEQGTEAFF. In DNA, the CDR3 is TGTGCCAGCAGTGAACAGGGGACTGAAGCTTTCTTT.

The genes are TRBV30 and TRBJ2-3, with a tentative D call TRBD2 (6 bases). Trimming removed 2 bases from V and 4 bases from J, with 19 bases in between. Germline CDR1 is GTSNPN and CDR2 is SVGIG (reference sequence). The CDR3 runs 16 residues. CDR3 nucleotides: TGTGCCTGGAGTCCCCTCGGGGGAGGCAGCGCAGATACGCAGTATTTT. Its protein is CAWSPLGGGSADTQYF. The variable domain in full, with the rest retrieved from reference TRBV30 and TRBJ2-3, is SQTIHQWPATLVQPVGSPLSLECTVEGTSNPNLYWYRQAAGRGLQLLFYSVGIGQISSEVPQNLSASRPQDRQFILSSKKLLLSDSGFYLCAWSPLGGGSADTQYFGPGTRLTVL.

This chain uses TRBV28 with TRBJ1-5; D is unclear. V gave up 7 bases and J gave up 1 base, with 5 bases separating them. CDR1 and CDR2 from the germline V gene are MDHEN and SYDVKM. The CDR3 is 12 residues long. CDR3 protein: CASTISNQPQHF. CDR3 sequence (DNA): TGTGCCAGCACTATAAGCAATCAGCCCCAGCATTTT.

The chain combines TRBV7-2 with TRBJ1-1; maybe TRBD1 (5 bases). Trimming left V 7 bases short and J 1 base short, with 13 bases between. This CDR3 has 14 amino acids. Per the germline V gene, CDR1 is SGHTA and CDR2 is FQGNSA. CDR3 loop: CASTWGKGNTEAFF. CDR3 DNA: TGTGCCAGCACCTGGGGCAAGGGGAACACTGAAGCTTTCTTT. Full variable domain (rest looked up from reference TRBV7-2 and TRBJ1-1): GAGVSQSPSNKVTEKGKDVELRCDPISGHTALYWYRQSLGQGLEFLIYFQGNSAPDKSGLPSDRFSAERTGGSVSTLTIQRTQQEDSAVYLCASTWGKGNTEAFFGQGTRLTVV.

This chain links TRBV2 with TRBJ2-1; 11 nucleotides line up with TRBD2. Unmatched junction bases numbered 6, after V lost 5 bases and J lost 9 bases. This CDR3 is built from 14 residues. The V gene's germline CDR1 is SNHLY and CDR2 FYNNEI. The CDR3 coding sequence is TGTGCCAGCAGTTTTAGCGGGAGGGCGGGTGAGCAGTTCTTC. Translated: CASSFSGRAGEQFF.

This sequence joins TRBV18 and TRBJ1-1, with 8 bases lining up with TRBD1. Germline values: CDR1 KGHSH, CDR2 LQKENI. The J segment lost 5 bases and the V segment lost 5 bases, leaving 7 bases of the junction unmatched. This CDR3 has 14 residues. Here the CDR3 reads CASSVTGVGTEAFF. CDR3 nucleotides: TGTGCCAGCTCAGTGACAGGGGTCGGGACTGAAGCTTTCTTT.

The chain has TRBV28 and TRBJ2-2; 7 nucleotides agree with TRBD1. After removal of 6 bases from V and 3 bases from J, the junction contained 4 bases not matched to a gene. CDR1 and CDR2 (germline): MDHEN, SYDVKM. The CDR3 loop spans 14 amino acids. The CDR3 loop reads CASRTGTDTGELFF. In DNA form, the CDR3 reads TGTGCCAGCAGGACAGGGACAGACACCGGGGAGCTGTTTTTT.

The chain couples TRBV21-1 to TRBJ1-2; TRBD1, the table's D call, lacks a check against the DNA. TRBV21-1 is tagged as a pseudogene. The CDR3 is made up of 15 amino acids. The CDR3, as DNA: TGTGCCAGCAGCAAAGTAGGGGGCGAAAACTATGGCTACACCTTC. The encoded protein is CASSKVGGENYGYTF.

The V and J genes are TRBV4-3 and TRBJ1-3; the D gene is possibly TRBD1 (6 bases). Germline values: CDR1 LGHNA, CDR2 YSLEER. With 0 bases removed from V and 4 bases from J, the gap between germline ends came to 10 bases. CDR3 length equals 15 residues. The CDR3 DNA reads TGCGCCAGCAGCCAAGACAGGGGCGCCGGAAACACCATATATTTT. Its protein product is CASSQDRGAGNTIYF.

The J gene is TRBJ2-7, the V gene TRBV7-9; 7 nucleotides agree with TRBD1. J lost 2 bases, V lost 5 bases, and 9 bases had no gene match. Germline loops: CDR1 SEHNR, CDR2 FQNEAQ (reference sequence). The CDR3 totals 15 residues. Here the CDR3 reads CASSLPTGTPYEQYF. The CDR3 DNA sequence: TGTGCCAGCAGCCTCCCGACAGGGACCCCCTACGAGCAGTACTTC.

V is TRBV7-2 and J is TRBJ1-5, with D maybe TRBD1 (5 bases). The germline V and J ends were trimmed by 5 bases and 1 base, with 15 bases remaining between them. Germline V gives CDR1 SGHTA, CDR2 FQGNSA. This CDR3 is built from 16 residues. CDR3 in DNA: TGTGCCAGCAGCCCGCTAGGAGGGGCCAGCAATCAGCCCCAGCATTTT. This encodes CASSPLGGASNQPQHF.

The DNA for the CDR3 is TGTGCCAGCAGACAGGGGCCCTCGTATAATGAAAAACTGTTTTTT. Protein: CASRQGPSYNEKLFF. V usage is TRBV28 and J usage is TRBJ1-4; 7 bases agree with TRBD1. The V segment lost 6 bases and the J segment 4 bases; nucleotides outside the gene matches: 8. Germline-derived CDR1 and CDR2 are MDHEN and SYDVKM. The CDR3 is 15 amino acids.

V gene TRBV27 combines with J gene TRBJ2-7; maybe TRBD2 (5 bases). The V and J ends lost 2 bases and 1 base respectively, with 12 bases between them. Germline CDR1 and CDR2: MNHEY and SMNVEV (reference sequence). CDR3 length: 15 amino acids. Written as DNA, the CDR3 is TGTGCCAGCAGTTTAAGGGCGGGCGCATCCTACGAGCAGTACTTC. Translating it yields CASSLRAGASYEQYF.

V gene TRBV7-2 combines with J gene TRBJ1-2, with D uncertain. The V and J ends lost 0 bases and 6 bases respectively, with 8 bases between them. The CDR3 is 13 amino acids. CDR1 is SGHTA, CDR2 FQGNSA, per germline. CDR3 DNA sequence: TGTGCCAGCAGCTTAGCCGGTTGGGATGGCTACACCTTC. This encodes CASSLAGWDGYTF.

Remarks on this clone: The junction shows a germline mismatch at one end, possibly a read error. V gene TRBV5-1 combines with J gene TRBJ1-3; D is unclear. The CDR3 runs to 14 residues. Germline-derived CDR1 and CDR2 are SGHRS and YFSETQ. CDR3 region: CASSLGQPGNTIYF. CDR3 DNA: TGCGCCAGCAGCTTGGGGCAACCTGGGAACACCATATATTTT.

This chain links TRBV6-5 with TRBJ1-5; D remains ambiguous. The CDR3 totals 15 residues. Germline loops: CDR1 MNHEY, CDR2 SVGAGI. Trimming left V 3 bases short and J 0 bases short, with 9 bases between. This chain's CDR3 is CASSYSRYSNQPQHF. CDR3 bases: TGTGCCAGCAGTTATTCCCGTTATAGCAATCAGCCCCAGCATTTT.

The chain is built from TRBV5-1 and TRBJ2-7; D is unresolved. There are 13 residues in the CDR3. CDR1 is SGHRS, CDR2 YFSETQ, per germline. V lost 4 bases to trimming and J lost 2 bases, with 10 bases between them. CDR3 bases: TGCGCCAGCAGCATCGACGGCACCTACGAGCAGTACTTC. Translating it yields CASSIDGTYEQYF.

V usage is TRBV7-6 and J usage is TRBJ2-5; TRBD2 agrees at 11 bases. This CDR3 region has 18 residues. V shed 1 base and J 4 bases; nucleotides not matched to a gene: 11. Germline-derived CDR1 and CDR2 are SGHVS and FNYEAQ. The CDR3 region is CASSLEPRGSGRGETQYF. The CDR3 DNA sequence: TGTGCCAGCAGCTTAGAGCCTCGGGGTAGCGGGAGGGGAGAGACCCAGTACTTC.

The CDR3 nucleotides read TGTGCCAGCAGCCGCGGAGGAGATAATTCACCCCTCCACTTT. It is translated as CASSRGGDNSPLHF. The V call is TRBV28, the J call TRBJ1-6; D not resolved. Germline V CDR1 and CDR2: MDHEN, SYDVKM. The CDR3 has 14 amino acids. With 6 bases removed from V and 5 bases from J, the gap between germline ends came to 11 bases. Filled out from reference TRBV28 and TRBJ1-6, the complete variable domain reads DVKVTQSSRYLVKRTGEKVFLECVQDMDHENMFWYRQDPGLGLRLIYFSYDVKMKEKGDIPEGYSVSREKKERFSLILESASTNQTSMYLCASSRGGDNSPLHFGNGTRLTVT.

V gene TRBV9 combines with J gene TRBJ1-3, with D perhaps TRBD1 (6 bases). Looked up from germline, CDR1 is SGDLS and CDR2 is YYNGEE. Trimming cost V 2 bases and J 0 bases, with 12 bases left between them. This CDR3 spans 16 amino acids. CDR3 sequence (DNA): TGTGCCAGCAGCGTTGGACAGCGGGCCTCTGGAAACACCATATATTTT. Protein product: CASSVGQRASGNTIYF.

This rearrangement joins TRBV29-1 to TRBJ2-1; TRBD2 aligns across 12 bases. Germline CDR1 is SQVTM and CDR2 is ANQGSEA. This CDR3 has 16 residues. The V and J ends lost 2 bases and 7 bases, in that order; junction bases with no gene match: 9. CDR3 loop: CSVETSGRWVFNEQFF. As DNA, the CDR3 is TGCAGCGTTGAAACTAGCGGGAGGTGGGTTTTTAATGAGCAGTTCTTC.